This TCR beta chain is drawn from a study of post-analysis software for immune sequencing data. Prepared libraries of TCR beta cDNA carried unique molecular identifiers. One entry per CDR3 protein results from TCRdb running MiXCR on the PCR reads. The repertoire holds fewer than 850,000 distinct CDR3 sequences, with less than 35% as singletons. This clonotype has a handful of counts. What it binds is unknown. The germline gives CDR1 ENHRY, CDR2 SYGVKD. Trimming cost V 5 bases and J 5 bases, with 9 bases left between them. This CDR3 comprises 12 residues. General study findings and limits: There were five TRBV segments more frequent in patients than controls, and TRBV5-6, TRBV5-1 and TRBV20-1 were among them.

The chain joins TRBV10-3 to TRBJ2-5, with D unclear. The clonotype was recovered from a girl aged 5 to 17 with multiple sclerosis. Sequenced input: blood. The CDR3 spells CAISKTIETQYF. DNA for the CDR3: TGTGCCATCAGTAAGACGATCGAGACCCAGTACTTC.